This record concerns one T cell receptor beta chain sequence. The antigen is not known. Within the sample, other DNA sequences also encode this same CDR3. CD45RO-negative, CCR7-positively selected cells formed the naive CD8 fraction, excluding terminally differentiated effector memory CD45RA+ cells. The sample originates from a study of shared clonotypes between healthy human individuals. Regarding the study as a whole: Measured sharing among donors was expected to vary with sequencing depth.

The table came from immunoSEQ multiplex PCR; TCRdb's copy has only in-frame clones and leaves some out. Here the sample spans approximately 2,200,000 clones, about 92% being singletons. The clonotype was recovered from a young man in good health. Some clones in this sample may be carry-over from other donors' samples. Source material: naive CD8+ T cells from PBMCs.

The CDR3 reads CASSPSGRSYEQYF. In nucleotides, the CDR3 is TGTGCCAGCAGCCCAAGCGGGAGATCCTACGAGCAGTACTTC. This sequence joins TRBV28 and TRBJ2-7; TRBD2 matches 8 bases. CDR1 is MDHEN, CDR2 SYDVKM, per germline. V was pared by 6 bases and J by 1 base, with 5 bases of the junction left unmatched. The CDR3 extends over 14 amino acids.